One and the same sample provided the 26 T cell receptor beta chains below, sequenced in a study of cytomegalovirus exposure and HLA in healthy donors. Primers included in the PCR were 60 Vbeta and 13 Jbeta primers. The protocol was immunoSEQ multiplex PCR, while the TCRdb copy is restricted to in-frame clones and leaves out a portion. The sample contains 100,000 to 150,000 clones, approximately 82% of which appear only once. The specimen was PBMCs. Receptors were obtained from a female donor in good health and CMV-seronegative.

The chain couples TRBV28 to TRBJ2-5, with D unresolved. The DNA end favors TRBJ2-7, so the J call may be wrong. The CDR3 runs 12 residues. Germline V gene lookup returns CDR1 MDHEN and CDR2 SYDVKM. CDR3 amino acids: CASSSPAYEQYF. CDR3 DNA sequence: TGTGCCAGCAGTTCCCCCGCCTACGAGCAGTACTTC.

The CDR3 reads CASSLAGGHQPQHF. The CDR3 nucleotides read TGCGCCAGCAGCCTCGCAGGGGGCCACCAGCCCCAGCATTTT. The chain uses TRBV5-1 and TRBJ1-5; 8 nucleotides agree with TRBD1. CDR1 is SGHRS and CDR2 is YFSETQ in the germline V gene. After removal of 4 bases from V and 7 bases from J, the junction contained 7 bases not matched to a gene. There are 14 residues in the CDR3.

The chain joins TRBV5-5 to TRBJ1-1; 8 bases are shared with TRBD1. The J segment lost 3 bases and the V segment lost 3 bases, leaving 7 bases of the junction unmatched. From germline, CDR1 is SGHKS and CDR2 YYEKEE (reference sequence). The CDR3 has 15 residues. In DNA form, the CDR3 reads TGTGCCAGCAGCTCACGGACAGGGCGCCACACTGAAGCTTTCTTT. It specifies CASSSRTGRHTEAFF.

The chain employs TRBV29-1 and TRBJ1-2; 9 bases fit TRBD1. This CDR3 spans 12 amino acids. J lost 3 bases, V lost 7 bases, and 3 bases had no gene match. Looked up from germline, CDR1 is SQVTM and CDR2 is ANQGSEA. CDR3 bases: TGCAGCGCCCGGACAGGGGACTATGGCTACACCTTC. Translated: CSARTGDYGYTF.

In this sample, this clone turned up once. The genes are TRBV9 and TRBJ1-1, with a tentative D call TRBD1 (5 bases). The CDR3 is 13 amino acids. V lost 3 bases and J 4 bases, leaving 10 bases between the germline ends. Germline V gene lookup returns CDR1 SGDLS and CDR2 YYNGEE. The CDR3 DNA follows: TGTGCCAGCAGCGCCAGGGAGGGCACTGAAGCTTTCTTT. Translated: CASSAREGTEAFF.

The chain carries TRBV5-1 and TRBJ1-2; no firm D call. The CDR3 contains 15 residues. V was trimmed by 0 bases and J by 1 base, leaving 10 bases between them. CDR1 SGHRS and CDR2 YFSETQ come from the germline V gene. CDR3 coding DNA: TGCGCCAGCAGCTTGGCCTTAACAGTTAACTATGGCTACACCTTC. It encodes CASSLALTVNYGYTF.

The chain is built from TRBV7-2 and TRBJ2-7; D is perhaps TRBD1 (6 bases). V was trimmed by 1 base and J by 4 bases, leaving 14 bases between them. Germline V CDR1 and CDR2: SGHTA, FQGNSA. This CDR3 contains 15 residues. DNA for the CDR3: TGTGCCAGCAGCTTAGACCCGGCAGGGGCTTACGAGCAGTACTTC. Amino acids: CASSLDPAGAYEQYF.

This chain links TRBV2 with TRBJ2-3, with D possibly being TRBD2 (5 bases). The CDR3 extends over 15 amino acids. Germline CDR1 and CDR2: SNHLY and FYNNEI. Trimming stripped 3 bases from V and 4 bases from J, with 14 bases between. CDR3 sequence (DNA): TGTGCCAGCAGTGAGTTAGCGCGACGAGCAGATACGCAGTATTTT. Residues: CASSELARRADTQYF.

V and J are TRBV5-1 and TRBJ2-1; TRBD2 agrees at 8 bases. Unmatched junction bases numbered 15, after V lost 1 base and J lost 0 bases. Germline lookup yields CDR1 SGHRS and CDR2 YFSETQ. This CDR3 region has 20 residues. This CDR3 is CASSLRGDSGNSFSYNEQFF. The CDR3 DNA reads TGCGCCAGCAGCTTGCGAGGAGATAGCGGGAACTCTTTCTCCTACAATGAGCAGTTCTTC.

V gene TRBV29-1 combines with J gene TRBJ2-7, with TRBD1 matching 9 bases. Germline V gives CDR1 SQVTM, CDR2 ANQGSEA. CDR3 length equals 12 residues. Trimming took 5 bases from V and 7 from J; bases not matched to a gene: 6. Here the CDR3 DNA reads TGCAGCGTTATGGGACAGGGCTGGGAGCAGTACTTC. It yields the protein CSVMGQGWEQYF.

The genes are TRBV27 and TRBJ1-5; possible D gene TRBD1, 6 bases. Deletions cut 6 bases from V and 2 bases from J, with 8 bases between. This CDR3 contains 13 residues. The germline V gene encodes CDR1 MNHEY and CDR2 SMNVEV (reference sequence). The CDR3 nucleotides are TGTGCCAGCAGCTACAGGGGCAATCAGCCCCAGCATTTT. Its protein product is CASSYRGNQPQHF.

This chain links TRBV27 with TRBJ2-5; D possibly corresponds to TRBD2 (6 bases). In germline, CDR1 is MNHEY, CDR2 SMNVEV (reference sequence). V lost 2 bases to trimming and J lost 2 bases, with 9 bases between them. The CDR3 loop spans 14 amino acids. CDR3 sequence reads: CASSLGGIQETQYF. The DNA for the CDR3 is TGTGCCAGCAGTTTAGGGGGGATACAAGAGACCCAGTACTTC.

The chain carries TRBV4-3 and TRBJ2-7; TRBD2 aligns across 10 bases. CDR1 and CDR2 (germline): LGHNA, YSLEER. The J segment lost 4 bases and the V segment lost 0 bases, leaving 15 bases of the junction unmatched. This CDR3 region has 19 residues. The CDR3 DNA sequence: TGCGCCAGCAGCCAAGATAGGAGGACTAGCGGCTTCTGGGGGTACGAGCAGTACTTC. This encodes CASSQDRRTSGFWGYEQYF.

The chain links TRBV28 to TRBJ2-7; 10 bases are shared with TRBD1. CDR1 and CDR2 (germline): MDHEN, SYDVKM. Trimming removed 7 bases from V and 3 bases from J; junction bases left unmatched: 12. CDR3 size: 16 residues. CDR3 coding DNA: TGTGCCAGCAACCTTCTACCGGGACAGGGGAACTACGAGCAGTACTTC. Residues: CASNLLPGQGNYEQYF. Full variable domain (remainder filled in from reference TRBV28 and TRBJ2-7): DVKVTQSSRYLVKRTGEKVFLECVQDMDHENMFWYRQDPGLGLRLIYFSYDVKMKEKGDIPEGYSVSREKKERFSLILESASTNQTSMYLCASNLLPGQGNYEQYFGPGTRLTVT.

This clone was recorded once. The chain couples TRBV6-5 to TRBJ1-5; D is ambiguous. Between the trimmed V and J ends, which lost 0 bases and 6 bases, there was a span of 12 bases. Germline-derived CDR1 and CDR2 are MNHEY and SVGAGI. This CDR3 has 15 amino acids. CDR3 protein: CASSYSARPGQPQHF. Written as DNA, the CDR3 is TGTGCCAGCAGTTACTCGGCCCGTCCGGGTCAGCCCCAGCATTTT.

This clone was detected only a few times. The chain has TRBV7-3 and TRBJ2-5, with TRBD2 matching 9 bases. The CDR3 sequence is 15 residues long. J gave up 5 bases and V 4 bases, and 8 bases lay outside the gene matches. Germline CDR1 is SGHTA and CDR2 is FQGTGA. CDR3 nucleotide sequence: TGTGCCAGCAGCTCCGGGACTAGCAGGGGGGAGACCCAGTACTTC. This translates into CASSSGTSRGETQYF.

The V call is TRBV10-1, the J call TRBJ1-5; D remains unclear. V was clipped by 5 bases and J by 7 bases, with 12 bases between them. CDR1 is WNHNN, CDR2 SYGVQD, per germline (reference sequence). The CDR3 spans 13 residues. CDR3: CASSREGSQPQHF. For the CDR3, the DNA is TGCGCCAGCAGTAGAGAAGGGAGCCAGCCCCAGCATTTT.

CDR3 DNA sequence: TGTGCCAGCAGCGTAGACGGGACTCCTGAAGCTTTCTTT. Its translation is CASSVDGTPEAFF. The V call is TRBV9, the J call TRBJ1-1; TRBD1 might be the D (5 bases). CDR1 is SGDLS and CDR2 is YYNGEE in the germline V gene. V lost 0 bases, J lost 6 bases, and 9 bases lay in between. CDR3 length equals 13 residues.

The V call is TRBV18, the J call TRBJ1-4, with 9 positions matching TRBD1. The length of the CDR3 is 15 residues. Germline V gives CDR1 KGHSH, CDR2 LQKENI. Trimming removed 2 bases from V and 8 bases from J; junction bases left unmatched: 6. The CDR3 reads CASSPKADRGEKLFF. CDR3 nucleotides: TGTGCCAGCTCACCAAAGGCGGACAGGGGCGAAAAACTGTTTTTT.

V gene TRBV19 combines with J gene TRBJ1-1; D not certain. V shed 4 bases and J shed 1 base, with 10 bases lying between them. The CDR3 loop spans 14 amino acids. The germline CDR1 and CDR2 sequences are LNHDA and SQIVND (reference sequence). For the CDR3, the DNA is TGTGCCAGTAGTACAGACAACTCGAACACTGAAGCTTTCTTT. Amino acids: CASSTDNSNTEAFF.

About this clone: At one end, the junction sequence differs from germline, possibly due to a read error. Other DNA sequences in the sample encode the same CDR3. CDR3 protein: CASSASTGSYEQYF. CDR3 DNA sequence: TGTGCTAGCAGCGCATCCACAGGATCGTACGAGCAGTACTTC. The chain has TRBV7-7 and TRBJ2-7, with D tentatively TRBD1 (5 bases). This CDR3 region has 14 residues. CDR1 is SSHAT and CDR2 is FNYEAQ in the germline V gene (reference sequence).

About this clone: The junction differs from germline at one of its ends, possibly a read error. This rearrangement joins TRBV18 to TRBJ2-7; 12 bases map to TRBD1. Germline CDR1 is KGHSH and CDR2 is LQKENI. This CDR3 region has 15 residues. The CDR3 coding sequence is TGTGCCAGCTCACCAGGGACAGGGGGCTCCGACGAGCAGTACTTC. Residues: CASSPGTGGSDEQYF.

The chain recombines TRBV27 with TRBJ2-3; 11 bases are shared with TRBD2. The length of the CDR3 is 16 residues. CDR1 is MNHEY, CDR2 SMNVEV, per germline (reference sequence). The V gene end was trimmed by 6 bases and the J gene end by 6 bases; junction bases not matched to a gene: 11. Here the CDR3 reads CASSPWGLAASDTQYF. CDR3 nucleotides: TGTGCCAGCAGCCCCTGGGGACTAGCGGCTTCGGATACGCAGTATTTT.

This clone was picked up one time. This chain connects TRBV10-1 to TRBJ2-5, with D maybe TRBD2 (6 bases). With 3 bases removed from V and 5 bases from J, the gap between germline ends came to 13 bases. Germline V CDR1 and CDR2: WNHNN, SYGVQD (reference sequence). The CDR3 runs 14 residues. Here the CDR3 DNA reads TGCGCCAGCAGTGACGGGGGAACGGGGGAGACCCAGTACTTC. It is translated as CASSDGGTGETQYF.

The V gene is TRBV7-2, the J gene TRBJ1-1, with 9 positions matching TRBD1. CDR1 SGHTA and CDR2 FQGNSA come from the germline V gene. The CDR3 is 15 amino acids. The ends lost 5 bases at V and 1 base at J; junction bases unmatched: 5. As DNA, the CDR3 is TGTGCCAGCAGCGCAACGACAGGGGGGAACACTGAAGCTTTCTTT. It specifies CASSATTGGNTEAFF.

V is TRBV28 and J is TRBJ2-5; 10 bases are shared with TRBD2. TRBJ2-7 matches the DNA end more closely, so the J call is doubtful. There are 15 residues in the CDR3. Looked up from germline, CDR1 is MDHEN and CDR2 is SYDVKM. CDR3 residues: CASSFLAGASYEQYF. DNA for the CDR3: TGTGCCAGCAGTTTTCTAGCGGGAGCCTCCTACGAGCAGTACTTC.